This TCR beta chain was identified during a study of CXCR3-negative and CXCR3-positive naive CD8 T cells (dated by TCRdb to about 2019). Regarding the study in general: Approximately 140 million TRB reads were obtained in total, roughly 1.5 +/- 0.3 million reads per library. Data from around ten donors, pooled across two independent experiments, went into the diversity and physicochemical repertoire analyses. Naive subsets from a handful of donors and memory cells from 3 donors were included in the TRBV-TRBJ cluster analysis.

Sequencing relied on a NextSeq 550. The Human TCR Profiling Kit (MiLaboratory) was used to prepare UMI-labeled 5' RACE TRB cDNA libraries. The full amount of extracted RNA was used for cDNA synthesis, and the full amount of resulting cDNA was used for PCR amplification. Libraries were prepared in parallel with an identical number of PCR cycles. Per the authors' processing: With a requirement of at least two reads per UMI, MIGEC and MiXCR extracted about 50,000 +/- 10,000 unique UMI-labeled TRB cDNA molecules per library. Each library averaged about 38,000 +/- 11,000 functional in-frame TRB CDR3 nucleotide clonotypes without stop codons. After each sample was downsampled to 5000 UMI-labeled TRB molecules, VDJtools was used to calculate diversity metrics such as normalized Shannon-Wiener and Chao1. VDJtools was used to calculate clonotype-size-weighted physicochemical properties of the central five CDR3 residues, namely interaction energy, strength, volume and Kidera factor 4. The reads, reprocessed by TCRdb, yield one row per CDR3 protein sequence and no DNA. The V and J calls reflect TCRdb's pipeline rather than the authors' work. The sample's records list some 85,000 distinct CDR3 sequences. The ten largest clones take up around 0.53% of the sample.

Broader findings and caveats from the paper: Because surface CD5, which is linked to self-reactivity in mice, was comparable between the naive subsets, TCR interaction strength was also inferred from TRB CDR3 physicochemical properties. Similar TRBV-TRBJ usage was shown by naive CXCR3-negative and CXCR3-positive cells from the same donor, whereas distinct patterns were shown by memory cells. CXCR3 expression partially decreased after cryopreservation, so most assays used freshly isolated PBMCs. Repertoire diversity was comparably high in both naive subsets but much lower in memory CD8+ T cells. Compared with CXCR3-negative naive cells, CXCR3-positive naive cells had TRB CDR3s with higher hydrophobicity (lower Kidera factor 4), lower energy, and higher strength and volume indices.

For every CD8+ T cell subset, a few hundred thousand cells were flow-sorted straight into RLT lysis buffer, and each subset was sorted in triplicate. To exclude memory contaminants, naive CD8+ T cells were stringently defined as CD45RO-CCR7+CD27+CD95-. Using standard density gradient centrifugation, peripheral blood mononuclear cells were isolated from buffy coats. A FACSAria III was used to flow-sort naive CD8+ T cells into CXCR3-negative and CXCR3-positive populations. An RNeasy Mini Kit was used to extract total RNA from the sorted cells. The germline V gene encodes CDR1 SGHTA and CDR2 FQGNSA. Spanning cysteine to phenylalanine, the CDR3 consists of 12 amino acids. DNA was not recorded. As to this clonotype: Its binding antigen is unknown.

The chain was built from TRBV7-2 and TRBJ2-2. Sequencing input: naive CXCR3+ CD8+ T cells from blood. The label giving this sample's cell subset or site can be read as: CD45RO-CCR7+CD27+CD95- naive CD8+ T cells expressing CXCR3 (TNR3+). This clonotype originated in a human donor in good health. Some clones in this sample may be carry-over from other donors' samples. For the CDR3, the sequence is CASSWHTGELFF. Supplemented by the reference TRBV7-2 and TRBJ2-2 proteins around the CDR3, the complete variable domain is GAGVSQSPSNKVTEKGKDVELRCDPISGHTALYWYRQSLGQGLEFLIYFQGNSAPDKSGLPSDRFSAERTGGSVSTLTIQRTQQEDSAVYLCASSWHTGELFFGEGSRLTVL.